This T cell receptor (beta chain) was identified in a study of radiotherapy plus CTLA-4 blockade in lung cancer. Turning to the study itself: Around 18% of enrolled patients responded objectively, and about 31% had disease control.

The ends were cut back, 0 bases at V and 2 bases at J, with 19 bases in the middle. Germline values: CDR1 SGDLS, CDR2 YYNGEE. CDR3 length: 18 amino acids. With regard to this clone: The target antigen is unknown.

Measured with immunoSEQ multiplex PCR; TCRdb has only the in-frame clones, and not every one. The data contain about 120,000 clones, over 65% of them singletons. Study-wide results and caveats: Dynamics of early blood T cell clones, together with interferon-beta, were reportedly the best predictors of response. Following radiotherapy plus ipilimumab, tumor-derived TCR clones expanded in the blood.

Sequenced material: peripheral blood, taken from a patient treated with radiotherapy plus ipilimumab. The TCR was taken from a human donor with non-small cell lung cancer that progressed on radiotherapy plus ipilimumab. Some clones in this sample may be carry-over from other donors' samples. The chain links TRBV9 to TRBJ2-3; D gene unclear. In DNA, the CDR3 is TGTGCCAGCAGCGTAGATGTGGAGTTTGACTTACCCACAGATACGCAGTATTTT. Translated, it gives CASSVDVEFDLPTDTQYF.